This T cell receptor beta chain was captured in a study of technical replicates of blood from a handful of donors. Assay used: immunoSEQ multiplex PCR; TCRdb lists only in-frame clones, some missing. The sample has approximately 76,000 clones, roughly nine tenths seen once; the top ten hold 0.25%. The CDR3 consists of 14 residues. Looked up from germline, CDR1 is SNHLY and CDR2 is FYNNEI. V dropped 7 bases and J dropped 5; count of bases not matched to a gene: 8. The source is a human donor in good health. The V and J genes are TRBV2 and TRBJ2-3; 8 bases map to TRBD1. Sequences were obtained from T cells isolated from PBMCs. CDR3 residues: CASTRTGWGDTQYF. CDR3 in DNA: TGTGCCAGCACCCGGACAGGGTGGGGAGATACGCAGTATTTT.